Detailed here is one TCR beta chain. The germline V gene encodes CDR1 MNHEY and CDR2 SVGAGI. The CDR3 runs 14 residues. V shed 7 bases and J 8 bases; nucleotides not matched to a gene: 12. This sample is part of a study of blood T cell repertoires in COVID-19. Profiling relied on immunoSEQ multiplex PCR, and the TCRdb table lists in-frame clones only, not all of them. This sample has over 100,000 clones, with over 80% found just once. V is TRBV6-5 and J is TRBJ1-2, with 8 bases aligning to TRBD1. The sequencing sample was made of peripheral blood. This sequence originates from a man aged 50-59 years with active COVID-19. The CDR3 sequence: CASKATGVTHGYTF. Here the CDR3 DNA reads TGTGCCAGCAAGGCGACAGGGGTTACCCACGGCTACACCTTC.